The 29 T cell receptor beta chains listed next were all sequenced from one sample in a study of CXCR3-negative and CXCR3-positive naive CD8 T cells. General study results and limits: CXCR3-positive naive cells had TRB CDR3s that were more hydrophobic than CXCR3-negative naive cells had.

Their antigens remain unidentified. The TRB cDNA libraries were prepared by 5' RACE with UMI labels. Following a re-call of the 5' RACE reads, TCRdb has one entry per CDR3 protein and lacks DNA. This listing includes approximately 8,800 distinct CDR3 sequences. The sequencing input was naive CXCR3+ CD8+ T cells from blood. Subset noted: CD45RO-CCR7+CD27+CD95- naive CD8+ T cells expressing CXCR3 (TNR3+). These TCRs come from a human donor in good health. Some clones in this sample may be carry-over from other donors' samples.

The chain is built from TRBV29-1 and TRBJ2-7. CDR3 length: 13 amino acids. Germline CDR1 reads SQVTM; CDR2 reads ANQGSEA. The CDR3 protein is CSVEVESSYEQYF.

CDR3 region: CASSLYRDIYNEQFF. The chain is built from TRBV7-8 and TRBJ2-1; checking the TCRdb D call of TRBD1 is not possible without DNA. The V gene's germline CDR1 is SGHVS and CDR2 FQNEAQ. This CDR3 contains 15 residues.

This clonotype is identified as medium-sized from frequency. V gene TRBV27 combines with J gene TRBJ1-1. This CDR3 has 14 residues. Germline lookup yields CDR1 MNHEY and CDR2 SMNVEV (reference sequence). The CDR3 protein is CASSPYGAATEAFF.

This sequence joins TRBV12-3 or TRBV12-4 and TRBJ2-1; checking the TCRdb D call of TRBD1 is not possible without DNA. CDR3 length: 15 amino acids. The CDR3 protein is CASSESGGPTAEQFF.

Frequency places this clonotype as medium-sized. This chain links TRBV6-6 with TRBJ1-2; the TCRdb D gene call, TRBD1, has no DNA to confirm it. The germline CDR1 and CDR2 sequences are MNHNY and SVGAGI (reference sequence). This CDR3 contains 15 residues. This CDR3 reads CASTLGTGPNYGYTF.

V and J are TRBV14 and TRBJ2-7; there is no DNA to check the TCRdb D call of TRBD2. This CDR3 comprises 15 residues. Germline V gene data show CDR1 as SGHDN and CDR2 as FVKESK. The CDR3 protein is CASSQSGTRLYEQYF.

J is TRBJ2-7 and V is TRBV28; with no DNA, the TCRdb D assignment of TRBD2 cannot be verified. The CDR3 runs to 15 residues. Germline V gives CDR1 MDHEN, CDR2 SYDVKM. The CDR3 loop reads CASSPLAGQSHEQYF. Using reference TRBV28 and TRBJ2-7 for the parts outside the CDR3, the full variable domain is DVKVTQSSRYLVKRTGEKVFLECVQDMDHENMFWYRQDPGLGLRLIYFSYDVKMKEKGDIPEGYSVSREKKERFSLILESASTNQTSMYLCASSPLAGQSHEQYFGPGTRLTVT.

The rearrangement links TRBV29-1 to TRBJ2-5; the D gene TCRdb calls, TRBD2, cannot be checked with no DNA. Germline assignment: CDR1 SQVTM and CDR2 ANQGSEA. The CDR3 is 14 amino acids. CDR3 protein: CSVEISGRSETQYF.

This clonotype shows up as medium-sized (0.01 to 0.1%) by frequency. The rearrangement uses TRBV29-1 and TRBJ1-3; there is no DNA to check the TCRdb D call of TRBD1. Germline V lookup: CDR1 SQVTM, CDR2 ANQGSEA. The CDR3 covers 16 residues. CDR3 amino acids: CSVGVDRDFSGNTIYF.

The rearrangement joins TRBV6-1 to TRBJ2-1; TCRdb gives TRBD1 as the D gene, but with no DNA this cannot be confirmed. The CDR3 has 19 residues. Germline values: CDR1 MNHNS, CDR2 SASEGT. CDR3 region: CASSVGKWAGHLQYNEQFF.

The chain joins TRBV29-1 to TRBJ2-1; absent DNA, TCRdb's TRBD2 call cannot be checked. The V gene's germline CDR1 is SQVTM and CDR2 ANQGSEA. The CDR3 totals 14 residues. The CDR3 reads CSVAGTSPNNEQFF.

Measured by frequency, this clonotype is medium-sized. V is TRBV13 and J is TRBJ1-5; TCRdb's D call, TRBD1, is unchecked because there is no DNA. Germline loops: CDR1 PRHDT, CDR2 FYEKMQ (reference sequence). This CDR3 contains 15 residues. The CDR3 spells CASSQAGGSGQPQHF.

Frequency places this clonotype as medium-sized. The CDR3 spells CSVEQGGRAKNIQYF. The chain has TRBV29-1 and TRBJ2-4; TCRdb's assignment of TRBD1 cannot be checked, as there is no DNA. This CDR3 comprises 15 residues. Per germline, CDR1 SQVTM and CDR2 ANQGSEA.

The rearrangement joins TRBV12-3 or TRBV12-4 to TRBJ1-5. This CDR3 has 12 residues. The CDR3 sequence is CASSAARQPQHF.

The V call is TRBV7-9, the J call TRBJ1-2; the TCRdb call, TRBD1, lacks DNA for checking. From germline, CDR1 is SEHNR and CDR2 FQNEAQ (reference sequence). This CDR3 is built from 13 residues. CDR3: CASSPERGYGYTF.

The chain carries TRBV5-1 and TRBJ1-1. Germline CDR1 and CDR2: SGHRS and YFSETQ. This CDR3 is 14 amino acids long. CDR3 protein: CASSFGERNTEAFF.

This clonotype shows up as medium-sized by frequency. The rearrangement links TRBV6-2 or TRBV6-3 to TRBJ2-1; TCRdb gives TRBD1 as the D gene, but with no DNA this cannot be confirmed. The CDR3 runs to 14 residues. Per the germline V gene, CDR1 is MNHEY and CDR2 is SVGEGT. The CDR3 region is CASSPGGQLNEQFF.

The gene calls are TRBV3-1 and TRBJ2-5; TCRdb's D call of TRBD1 is untestable without DNA. CDR1 is LGHDT, CDR2 YNNKEL, per germline (reference sequence). This CDR3 comprises 17 residues. This CDR3 is CASSQVIRDRAQETQYF.

This sequence joins TRBV29-1 and TRBJ2-5; TCRdb names TRBD2, which stays unverified in the absence of DNA. The CDR3 runs 14 residues. CDR1 and CDR2 from the germline V gene are SQVTM and ANQGSEA. The CDR3 here is CSVGEREGRKTQYF.

According to its frequency, this clonotype is medium-sized. The chain joins TRBV5-1 to TRBJ2-2; TCRdb designates TRBD1, a call that cannot be tested without DNA. The CDR3 is 21 amino acids. Germline V gives CDR1 SGHRS, CDR2 YFSETQ. CDR3 sequence: CASSLGPRGAISYLNTGELFF. The full variable domain, with the rest looked up from reference TRBV5-1 and TRBJ2-2, is KAGVTQTPRYLIKTRGQQVTLSCSPISGHRSVSWYQQTPGQGLQFLFEYFSETQRNKGNFPGRFSGRQFSNSRSEMNVSTLELGDSALYLCASSLGPRGAISYLNTGELFFGEGSRLTVL.

The chain employs TRBV5-1 and TRBJ2-7; TCRdb's D call, TRBD1, is unchecked because there is no DNA. The length of the CDR3 is 14 residues. From germline, CDR1 is SGHRS and CDR2 YFSETQ. The CDR3 spells CASSLRDGTYEQYF.

The chain couples TRBV14 to TRBJ2-7. Germline lookup yields CDR1 SGHDN and CDR2 FVKESK. The CDR3 runs 14 residues. CDR3 protein: CASSQAERIYEQYF.

The J gene is TRBJ2-2, the V gene TRBV12-3 or TRBV12-4; TCRdb reports TRBD1, a call that lacks DNA to check it against. The CDR3 has 15 amino acids. The CDR3 loop reads CASRVLGQYTGELFF.

V gene TRBV2 combines with J gene TRBJ2-7; TCRdb indicates TRBD1, and absent DNA this call remains unverified. This CDR3 is built from 14 residues. CDR1 SNHLY and CDR2 FYNNEI come from the germline V gene. CDR3 region: CASRTGQGLYEQYF.

The chain's CDR3 is CASSLSDSNTGELFF. This chain uses TRBV7-8 with TRBJ2-2. The germline V gene encodes CDR1 SGHVS and CDR2 FQNEAQ. The CDR3 is 15 amino acids.

The J gene is TRBJ2-2, the V gene TRBV14. Germline CDR1 is SGHDN and CDR2 is FVKESK. This CDR3 region has 12 residues. This chain's CDR3 is CASSHQAGELFF.

This clonotype ranks as medium-sized in terms of frequency. The rearrangement uses TRBV29-1 and TRBJ2-1; TCRdb proposes TRBD2, but this gene call is untestable without DNA. This CDR3 has 15 amino acids. Germline values: CDR1 SQVTM, CDR2 ANQGSEA. Here the CDR3 reads CSVAASGISYNEQFF.

Its frequency marks this clonotype as medium-sized. The J gene is TRBJ1-4, the V gene TRBV28; the TCRdb D gene call, TRBD1, has no DNA to confirm it. CDR1 is MDHEN, CDR2 SYDVKM, per germline. The CDR3 has 15 residues. CDR3 loop: CASRFRQGADEKLFF.

The rearrangement links TRBV19 to TRBJ1-5. There are 16 residues in the CDR3. The germline CDR1 and CDR2 sequences are LNHDA and SQIVND (reference sequence). CDR3 in amino acids: CASSIFGPAGNQPQHF.